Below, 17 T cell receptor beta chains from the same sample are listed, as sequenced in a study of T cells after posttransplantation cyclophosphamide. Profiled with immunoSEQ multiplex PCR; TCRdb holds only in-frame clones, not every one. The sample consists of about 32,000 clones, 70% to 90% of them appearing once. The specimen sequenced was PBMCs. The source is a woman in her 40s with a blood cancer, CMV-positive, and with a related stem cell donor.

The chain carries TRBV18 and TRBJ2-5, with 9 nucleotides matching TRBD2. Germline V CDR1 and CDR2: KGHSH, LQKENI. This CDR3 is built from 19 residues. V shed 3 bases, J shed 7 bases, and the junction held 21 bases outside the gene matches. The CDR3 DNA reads TGTGCCAGCTCACCTCAAACGAAACCTCAGCGGGAGGACAGACCGACCCAGTACTTC. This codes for CASSPQTKPQREDRPTQYF.

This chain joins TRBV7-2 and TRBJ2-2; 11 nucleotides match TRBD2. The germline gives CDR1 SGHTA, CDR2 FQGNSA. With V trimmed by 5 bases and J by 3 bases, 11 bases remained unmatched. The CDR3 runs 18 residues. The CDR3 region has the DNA TGTGCCAGCAGCGGTAACCCCGGGACTAGCGGCTACACCGGGGAGCTGTTTTTT. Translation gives CASSGNPGTSGYTGELFF.

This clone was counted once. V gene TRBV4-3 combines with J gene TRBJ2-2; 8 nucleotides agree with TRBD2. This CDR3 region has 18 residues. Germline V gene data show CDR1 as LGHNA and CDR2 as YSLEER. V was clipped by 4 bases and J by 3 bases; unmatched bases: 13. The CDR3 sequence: CASSRSPILAGHTGELFF. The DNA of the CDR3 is TGCGCCAGCAGCCGTTCCCCCATCCTAGCGGGTCACACCGGGGAGCTGTTTTTT.

The CDR3 sequence is CASSWTGGIDQPQHF. DNA of the CDR3: TGTGCCAGCAGTTGGACAGGGGGTATTGATCAGCCCCAGCATTTT. This rearrangement joins TRBV6-5 to TRBJ1-5; 10 nucleotides align to TRBD1. CDR1 and CDR2 from the germline V gene are MNHEY and SVGAGI. V shed 4 bases and J 5 bases; nucleotides not matched to a gene: 5. There are 15 residues in the CDR3.

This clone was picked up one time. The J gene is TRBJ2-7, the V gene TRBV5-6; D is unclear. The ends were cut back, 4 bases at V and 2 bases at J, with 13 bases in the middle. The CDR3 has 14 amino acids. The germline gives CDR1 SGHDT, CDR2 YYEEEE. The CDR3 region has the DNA TGTGCCAGCAGCCGAGATCCGCGAACCTACGAGCAGTACTTC. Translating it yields CASSRDPRTYEQYF.

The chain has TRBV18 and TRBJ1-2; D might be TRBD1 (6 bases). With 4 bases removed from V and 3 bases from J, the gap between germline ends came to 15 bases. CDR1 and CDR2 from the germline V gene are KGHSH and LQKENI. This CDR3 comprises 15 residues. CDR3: CASSRIGGMDYGYTF. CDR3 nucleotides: TGTGCCAGCTCACGGATAGGGGGAATGGACTATGGCTACACCTTC.

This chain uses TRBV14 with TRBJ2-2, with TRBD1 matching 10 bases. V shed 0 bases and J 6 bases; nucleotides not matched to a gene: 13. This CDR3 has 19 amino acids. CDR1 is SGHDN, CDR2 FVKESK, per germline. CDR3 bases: TGTGCCAGCAGCCAAGATTGGGACAGGGGAAGAGGGGCGGCCGGGGAGCTGTTTTTT. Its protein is CASSQDWDRGRGAAGELFF.

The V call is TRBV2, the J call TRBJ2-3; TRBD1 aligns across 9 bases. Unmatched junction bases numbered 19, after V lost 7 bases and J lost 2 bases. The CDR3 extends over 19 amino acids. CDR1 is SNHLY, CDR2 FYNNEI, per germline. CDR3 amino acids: CASKLHTSQGAIPTDTQYF. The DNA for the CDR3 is TGTGCCAGCAAGCTACACACCTCACAGGGGGCGATCCCCACAGATACGCAGTATTTT.

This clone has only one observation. The CDR3 DNA reads as TGTGCCAGCAGCAAAACGGACGAGCAGTACTTC. It yields the protein CASSKTDEQYF. The V gene is TRBV5-4, the J gene TRBJ2-7, with D hard to call. V was shortened by 4 bases and J by 5 bases, with 7 bases between the two germline ends. This CDR3 comprises 11 residues. Germline V CDR1 and CDR2: SGHNT, YYREEE (reference sequence). Based on the CDR3 plus reference TRBV5-4 and TRBJ2-7, the full variable domain is ETGVTQSPTHLIKTRGQQVTLRCSSQSGHNTVSWYQQALGQGPQFIFQYYREEENGRGNFPPRFSGLQFPNYSSELNVNALELDDSALYLCASSKTDEQYFGPGTRLTVT.

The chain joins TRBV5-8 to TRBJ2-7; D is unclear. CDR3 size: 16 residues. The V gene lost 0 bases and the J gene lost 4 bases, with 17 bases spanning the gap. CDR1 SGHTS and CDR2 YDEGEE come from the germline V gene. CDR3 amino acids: CASSLDRLGRRYEQYF. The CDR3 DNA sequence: TGTGCCAGCAGCTTGGATCGGCTTGGGCGCCGATACGAGCAGTACTTC.

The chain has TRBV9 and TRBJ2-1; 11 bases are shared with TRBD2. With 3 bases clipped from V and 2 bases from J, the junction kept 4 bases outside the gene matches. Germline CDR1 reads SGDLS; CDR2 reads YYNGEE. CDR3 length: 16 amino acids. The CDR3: CASSGGLAGTYNEQFF. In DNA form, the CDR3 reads TGTGCCAGCAGCGGCGGACTAGCGGGCACCTACAATGAGCAGTTCTTC.

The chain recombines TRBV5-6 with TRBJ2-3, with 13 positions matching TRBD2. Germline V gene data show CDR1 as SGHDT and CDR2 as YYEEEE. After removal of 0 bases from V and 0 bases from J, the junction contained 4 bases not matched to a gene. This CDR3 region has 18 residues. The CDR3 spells CASSLAGTSGVSTDTQYF. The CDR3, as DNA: TGTGCCAGCAGCTTGGCGGGGACTAGCGGGGTTAGCACAGATACGCAGTATTTT.

CDR3 sequence: CASSLTGTSGTDTQYF. CDR3 bases: TGTGCCAGTAGCCTAACCGGGACTAGCGGCACAGATACGCAGTATTTT. The gene calls are TRBV19 and TRBJ2-3, with 10 positions matching TRBD2. The V gene end was trimmed by 6 bases and the J gene end by 1 base; junction bases not matched to a gene: 7. Germline V gene sequence: CDR1 LNHDA, CDR2 SQIVND (reference sequence). CDR3 length: 16 residues. Drawing the rest from reference TRBV19 and TRBJ2-3, the complete variable domain is DGGITQSPKYLFRKEGQNVTLSCEQNLNHDAMYWYRQDPGQGLRLIYYSQIVNDFQKGDIAEGYSVSREKKESFPLTVTSAQKNPTAFYLCASSLTGTSGTDTQYFGPGTRLTVL.

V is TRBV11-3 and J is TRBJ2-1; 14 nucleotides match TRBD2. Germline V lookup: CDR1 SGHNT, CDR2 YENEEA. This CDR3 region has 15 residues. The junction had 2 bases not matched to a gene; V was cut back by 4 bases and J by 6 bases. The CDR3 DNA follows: TGTGCCAGCAGCTCGACTAGCGGGGGGGCCAATGAGCAGTTCTTC. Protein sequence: CASSSTSGGANEQFF. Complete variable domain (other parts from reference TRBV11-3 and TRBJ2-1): EAGVVQSPRYKIIEKKQPVAFWCNPISGHNTLYWYLQNLGQGPELLIRYENEEAVDDSQLPKDRFSAERLKGVDSTLKIQPAELGDSAVYLCASSSTSGGANEQFFGPGTRLTVL.

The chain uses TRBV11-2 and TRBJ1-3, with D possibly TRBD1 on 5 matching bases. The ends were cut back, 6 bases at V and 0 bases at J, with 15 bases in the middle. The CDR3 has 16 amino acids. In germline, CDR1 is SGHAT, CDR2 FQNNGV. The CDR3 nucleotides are TGTGCCAGCAGTCCAACAGGAACCCTCTCTGGAAACACCATATATTTT. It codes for CASSPTGTLSGNTIYF.

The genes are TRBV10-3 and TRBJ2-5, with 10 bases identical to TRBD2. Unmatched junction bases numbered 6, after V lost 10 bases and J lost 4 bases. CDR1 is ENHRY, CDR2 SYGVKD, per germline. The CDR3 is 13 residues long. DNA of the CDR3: TGTGCCACAGCGGCTAGCGGGGGAGAGACCCAGTACTTC. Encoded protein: CATAASGGETQYF.

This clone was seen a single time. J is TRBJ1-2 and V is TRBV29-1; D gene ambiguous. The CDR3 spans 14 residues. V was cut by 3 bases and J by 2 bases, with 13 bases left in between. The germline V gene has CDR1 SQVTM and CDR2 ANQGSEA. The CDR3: CSVDMREPNYGYTF. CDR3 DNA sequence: TGCAGCGTTGATATGAGGGAACCGAACTATGGCTACACCTTC.